Below are 14 T cell receptor beta chains sequenced from a single sample in a study of blood T cells in healthy people across ages (dated by TCRdb to about 2015). Library preparation used 5' RACE. The sample was run on an Illumina HiSeq 2500. A second PCR of about 7 to 12 cycles was run with a J-beta primer mix and a sample-barcoded 5' primer. In TCRdb, the public reads were trimmed at Q25 with fastp and aligned with MiXCR, with productive beta chains retained. A single entry per CDR3 protein holds the most common genes and DNA from its merged rows. The table for this sample lists roughly 550,000 distinct CDR3 sequences; nearly 25% of them were counted only once. The ten largest clones add up to around 10% of the sample. These data were also reused for a study on T cells of mothers and their children.

Sequences were obtained from blood. The receptors stem from a boy between 10 and 17 years old in good health.

The genes are TRBV27 and TRBJ2-3; TRBD2 matches 10 bases. CDR1 and CDR2 (germline): MNHEY, SMNVEV (reference sequence). J lost 3 bases, V lost 5 bases, and 14 bases had no gene match. The CDR3 length is 18 residues. The CDR3 DNA reads TGTGCCAGCAGTCCGCCTAGCGGGGGACGCCTACTTACAGATACGCAGTATTTT. It specifies CASSPPSGGRLLTDTQYF.

The chain carries TRBV28 and TRBJ2-3, with 10 bases that match TRBD1. V was clipped by 3 bases and J by 4 bases; unmatched bases: 4. The germline V gene encodes CDR1 MDHEN and CDR2 SYDVKM. The CDR3 totals 15 residues. CDR3 coding DNA: TGTGCCAGCAGTTTGGGGACAGGGGTCCCAGATACGCAGTATTTT. This codes for CASSLGTGVPDTQYF. The full variable domain, rest sourced from reference TRBV28 and TRBJ2-3, is DVKVTQSSRYLVKRTGEKVFLECVQDMDHENMFWYRQDPGLGLRLIYFSYDVKMKEKGDIPEGYSVSREKKERFSLILESASTNQTSMYLCASSLGTGVPDTQYFGPGTRLTVL.

This clonotype was found a few times. The chain links TRBV4-1 to TRBJ2-3; 7 bases are a match to TRBD2. V lost 4 bases and J lost 1; bases outside the gene matches: 5. Germline CDR1 and CDR2: MGHRA and YSYEKL. The CDR3 totals 15 residues. In nucleotides, the CDR3 is TGCGCCAGCAGCCCCACTAGCGCCGGCACAGATACGCAGTATTTT. Amino acid sequence: CASSPTSAGTDTQYF.

This clonotype turned up a few times. This chain joins TRBV27 and TRBJ2-5; weak D call: TRBD2 (7 bases). The assigned J gene may be wrong: the sequence end matches TRBJ2-7 better. The CDR3 has 13 amino acids. Germline loops: CDR1 MNHEY, CDR2 SMNVEV (reference sequence). CDR3 loop: CASSSRGGNEQYF. The CDR3 nucleotides read TGTGCCAGCAGTTCGAGGGGGGGCAACGAGCAGTACTTC.

This clonotype was counted only a few times. The rearrangement uses TRBV28 and TRBJ2-5; no reliable D call. There are 13 residues in the CDR3. CDR1 is MDHEN, CDR2 SYDVKM, per germline. The V and J ends lost 8 bases and 0 bases respectively, with 10 bases between them. The CDR3 is CASRRGYQETQYF. DNA of the CDR3: TGTGCCAGCCGACGTGGGTACCAAGAGACCCAGTACTTC.

The CDR3 DNA sequence: TGTGCCAGCAGTTTAATAGGGAGGGAGGGCACAGATACGCAGTATTTT. Translating it yields CASSLIGREGTDTQYF. This chain connects TRBV28 to TRBJ2-3; TRBD2 matches 7 bases. Germline CDR1 reads MDHEN; CDR2 reads SYDVKM. The junction had 6 bases not matched to a gene; V was cut back by 2 bases and J by 1 base. The CDR3 is made up of 16 amino acids.

This chain joins TRBV7-2 and TRBJ2-3; D ambiguous. The CDR3 sequence is 13 residues long. Germline assignment: CDR1 SGHTA and CDR2 FQGNSA. With 5 bases removed from V and 5 bases from J, the gap between germline ends came to 11 bases. The CDR3 region has the DNA TGTGCCAGCAGCAACAGCGTGCTAGATACGCAGTATTTT. It translates to CASSNSVLDTQYF.

This chain uses TRBV6-1 with TRBJ1-1, with D perhaps matching TRBD1 (5 bases). Germline CDR1 and CDR2: MNHNS and SASEGT. Trimming took off 2 bases at V and 4 bases at J, with 14 bases between the two ends. There are 15 residues in the CDR3. The chain's CDR3 is CASSELFREVTEAFF. CDR3 coding DNA: TGTGCCAGCAGTGAACTTTTCAGGGAGGTCACTGAAGCTTTCTTT.

The V and J genes are TRBV3-1 and TRBJ2-7, with D unresolved. Trimming left V 4 bases short and J 3 bases short, with 16 bases between. The germline V gene encodes CDR1 LGHDT and CDR2 YNNKEL (reference sequence). The CDR3 totals 15 residues. The CDR3 DNA reads TGTGCCAGCAGCCTCGGGCCGGGTTCTCGCTACGAGCAGTACTTC. This sequence encodes CASSLGPGSRYEQYF.

This clonotype was observed at least ten times. The chain employs TRBV21-1 and TRBJ2-4. TRBV21-1 constitutes a pseudogene. This CDR3 is built from 11 residues. CDR3 amino acids: CASSIRNIQYF. DNA for the CDR3: TGTGCCAGCAGCATAAGAAACATTCAGTACTTC.

The chain is built from TRBV20-1 and TRBJ2-3; 9 bases line up with TRBD2. V shed 0 bases, J shed 5 bases, and the junction held 9 bases outside the gene matches. The CDR3 runs to 16 residues. CDR1 and CDR2 from the germline V gene are DFQATT and SNEGSKA (reference sequence). The CDR3 region is CSARDFGRGGRDTQYF. Written as DNA, the CDR3 is TGCAGTGCTAGAGATTTTGGGCGGGGGGGCCGAGATACGCAGTATTTT.

This clonotype was seen a handful of times. The J gene is TRBJ2-1, the V gene TRBV12-3 or TRBV12-4; no definite D call. V lost 2 bases and J 5 bases, leaving 7 bases between the germline ends. CDR3 length: 13 amino acids. The CDR3 nucleotides are TGTGCCAGCAGTTTAATCAAGAACAATGAGCAGTTCTTC. The encoded protein is CASSLIKNNEQFF.

In the case of this clonotype: One junction end disagrees with the germline gene, perhaps due to a read error. The V and J genes are TRBV7-6 and TRBJ2-2; the D call may be TRBD1 or TRBD2 (5 bases each). Germline CDR1 and CDR2: SGHVS and FNYEAQ. The CDR3 contains 16 residues. CDR3 amino acids: CAGSFPGRHTEGELFF. Written as DNA, the CDR3 is TGTGCCGGCAGCTTCCCGGGACGTCACACCGAGGGGGAGCTGTTTTTT.

This chain uses TRBV12-3 or TRBV12-4 with TRBJ2-7, with 10 positions matching TRBD1. The V gene end was trimmed by 5 bases and the J gene end by 0 bases; junction bases not matched to a gene: 7. There are 16 residues in the CDR3. The CDR3 nucleotides read TGTGCCAGCAGTCTCGGACAGGGGGTTTCCTCCTACGAGCAGTACTTC. It is translated as CASSLGQGVSSYEQYF.